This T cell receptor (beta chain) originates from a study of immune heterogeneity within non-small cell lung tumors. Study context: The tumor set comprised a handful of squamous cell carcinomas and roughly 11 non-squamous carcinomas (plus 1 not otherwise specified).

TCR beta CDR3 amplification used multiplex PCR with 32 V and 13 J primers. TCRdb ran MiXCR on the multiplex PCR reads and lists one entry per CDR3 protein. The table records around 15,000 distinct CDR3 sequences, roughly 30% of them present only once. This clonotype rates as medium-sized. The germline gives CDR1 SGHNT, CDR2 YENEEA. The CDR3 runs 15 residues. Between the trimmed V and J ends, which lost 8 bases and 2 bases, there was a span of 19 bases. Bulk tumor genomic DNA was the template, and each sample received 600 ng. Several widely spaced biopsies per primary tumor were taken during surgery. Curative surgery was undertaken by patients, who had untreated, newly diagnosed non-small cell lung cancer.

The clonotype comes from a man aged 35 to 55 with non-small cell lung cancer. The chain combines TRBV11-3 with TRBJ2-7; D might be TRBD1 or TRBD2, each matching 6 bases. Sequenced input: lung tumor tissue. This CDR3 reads CASHLGGGETYEQYF. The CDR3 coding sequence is TGTGCCAGCCACCTTGGGGGCGGGGAGACCTACGAGCAGTACTTC.